The next 32 T cell receptor beta chains were all read from a single sample in a study of PD-L1 blockade in urothelial cancer. Profiled with immunoSEQ multiplex PCR; TCRdb holds only in-frame clones, not every one. The data show about 130,000 clones, with around 88% seen just once and 2% to 3% held by the top ten. Specified time point: peripheral blood 6 weeks after treatment start. This specimen consisted of PBMCs, obtained around atezolizumab (anti-PD-L1) treatment. These receptors came from a man aged 45-65 years with urothelial cancer.

CDR3 nucleotides: TGTGCCAGCAGCTTGGCCGACAGACAGTACACTGAAGCTTTCTTT. This codes for CASSLADRQYTEAFF. This chain connects TRBV5-6 to TRBJ1-1; D perhaps matches TRBD1 (5 bases). CDR3 length: 15 amino acids. Trimming cost V 0 bases and J 3 bases, with 12 bases left between them. Germline V gives CDR1 SGHDT, CDR2 YYEEEE.

This clone is a singleton in its sample. The V and J genes are TRBV19 and TRBJ2-2, with 9 bases aligning to TRBD1. This CDR3 has 14 residues. Germline CDR1 reads LNHDA; CDR2 reads SQIVND (reference sequence). J lost 5 bases, V lost 6 bases, and 4 bases had no gene match. The CDR3 DNA sequence: TGTGCCAGTAGGGACAGGGGTTGGACCGGGGAGCTGTTTTTT. It encodes CASRDRGWTGELFF. Full variable domain (missing parts from reference TRBV19 and TRBJ2-2): DGGITQSPKYLFRKEGQNVTLSCEQNLNHDAMYWYRQDPGQGLRLIYYSQIVNDFQKGDIAEGYSVSREKKESFPLTVTSAQKNPTAFYLCASRDRGWTGELFFGEGSRLTVL.

This chain connects TRBV7-3 to TRBJ2-2, with a tentative D call TRBD2 (6 bases). Germline CDR1 reads SGHTA; CDR2 reads FQGTGA. The CDR3 is 13 residues long. Trimming left V 5 bases short and J 7 bases short, with 11 bases between. CDR3: CASSPGEVGELFF. In nucleotides, the CDR3 is TGTGCCAGCAGCCCGGGGGAGGTCGGGGAGCTGTTTTTT. Together with reference TRBV7-3 and TRBJ2-2, the CDR3 gives the full variable domain: GAGVSQTPSNKVTEKGKYVELRCDPISGHTALYWYRQSLGQGPEFLIYFQGTGAADDSGLPNDRFFAVRPEGSVSTLKIQRTERGDSAVYLCASSPGEVGELFFGEGSRLTVL.

The rearrangement uses TRBV28 and TRBJ2-5; 10 bases are shared with TRBD1. The germline V gene encodes CDR1 MDHEN and CDR2 SYDVKM. The CDR3 is made up of 15 amino acids. The junction had 11 bases not matched to a gene; V was cut back by 8 bases and J by 5 bases. Here the CDR3 reads CASQGGGQGGETQYF. For the CDR3, the DNA is TGTGCCAGCCAGGGAGGAGGACAGGGGGGGGAGACCCAGTACTTC.

The J gene is TRBJ2-4, the V gene TRBV28; D may be TRBD1 (6 bases). Per germline, CDR1 MDHEN and CDR2 SYDVKM. This CDR3 has 13 residues. Trimming shortened V by 5 bases and J by 7 bases, and 12 bases separated the two germline ends. CDR3 loop: CASSHTGKNIQYF. Here the CDR3 DNA reads TGTGCCAGCAGTCACACAGGGAAGAACATTCAGTACTTC.

The V gene is TRBV30, the J gene TRBJ2-1; D is unclear. Trimming took 6 bases from V and 4 from J, leaving 16 bases between them. Per germline, CDR1 GTSNPN and CDR2 SVGIG (reference sequence). The CDR3 extends over 14 amino acids. The CDR3: CACYGAQQYNEQFF. CDR3 in DNA: TGTGCCTGCTACGGTGCACAGCAATACAATGAGCAGTTCTTC.

The chain employs TRBV11-2 and TRBJ2-1; 9 positions match TRBD2. Looked up from germline, CDR1 is SGHAT and CDR2 is FQNNGV. The trim removed 5 bases at V and 0 bases at J, leaving 8 bases unmatched. The CDR3 is 17 amino acids. The CDR3 reads CASSPSGTQSSYNEQFF. CDR3 sequence (DNA): TGTGCCAGCAGCCCTAGCGGGACCCAGAGCTCCTACAATGAGCAGTTCTTC.

The V call is TRBV28, the J call TRBJ1-5; 7 bases align to TRBD1. Germline loops: CDR1 MDHEN, CDR2 SYDVKM. The CDR3 has 16 amino acids. V lost 6 bases and J lost 0; bases outside the gene matches: 8. The CDR3 DNA follows: TGTGCCAGCAGAATCCGGACAGGAGATAGCAATCAGCCCCAGCATTTT. It yields the protein CASRIRTGDSNQPQHF. Variable domain in full (rest from reference TRBV28 and TRBJ1-5): DVKVTQSSRYLVKRTGEKVFLECVQDMDHENMFWYRQDPGLGLRLIYFSYDVKMKEKGDIPEGYSVSREKKERFSLILESASTNQTSMYLCASRIRTGDSNQPQHFGDGTRLSIL.

This clone was recorded once. The chain employs TRBV7-3 and TRBJ2-1, with a possible D match to TRBD2 (5 bases). The CDR3 runs 17 residues. From germline, CDR1 is SGHTA and CDR2 FQGTGA. Trimming removed 9 bases at V and 0 bases at J, with 21 bases between. CDR3 in amino acids: CARRWSGRSSSYNEQFF. The CDR3 nucleotides are TGTGCCAGGCGGTGGAGCGGACGCTCTAGCTCCTACAATGAGCAGTTCTTC.

This clone has a handful of counts. The chain has TRBV6-4 and TRBJ1-6; D is perhaps TRBD1 (6 bases). V lost 3 bases and J 14 bases, leaving 17 bases between the germline ends. The CDR3 is made up of 14 amino acids. Germline CDR1 MRHNA, CDR2 SNTAGT. The CDR3 coding sequence is TGTGCCAGCAGTGAACAGGGCGGCAATTCGGCCCTCCACTTT. Translation: CASSEQGGNSALHF.

Remarks on this clone: The sample holds other DNA sequences that translate to the same CDR3. The chain links TRBV5-1 to TRBJ2-7; 9 bases are a match to TRBD2. The CDR3 has 15 residues. CDR1 is SGHRS, CDR2 YFSETQ, per germline. V lost 2 bases and J lost 5; bases outside the gene matches: 8. CDR3 in amino acids: CASSLLAGGPHEQYF. The CDR3 DNA sequence: TGCGCCAGCAGCTTACTGGCGGGAGGGCCCCACGAGCAGTACTTC.

The genes are TRBV27 and TRBJ2-1, with TRBD2 matching 15 bases. From germline, CDR1 is MNHEY and CDR2 SMNVEV (reference sequence). This CDR3 is 21 amino acids long. V lost 4 bases and J lost 0; bases outside the gene matches: 13. The CDR3 region is CASSSPTGLAGGPSSYNEQFF. DNA of the CDR3: TGTGCCAGCAGTTCGCCCACCGGACTAGCGGGAGGGCCGAGCTCCTACAATGAGCAGTTCTTC.

The CDR3 loop is CASSEAVNTEAFF. CDR3 sequence (DNA): TGTGCCAGCTCTGAGGCGGTGAACACTGAAGCTTTCTTT. The rearrangement joins TRBV2 to TRBJ1-1; the D is unclear. Between the trimmed V and J ends, which lost 8 bases and 0 bases, there was a span of 10 bases. Germline V CDR1 and CDR2: SNHLY, FYNNEI. This CDR3 has 13 residues.

The gene calls are TRBV19 and TRBJ1-3, with a possible D match to TRBD1 (6 bases). V gave up 3 bases and J gave up 6 bases, with 12 bases separating them. CDR3 length: 14 amino acids. CDR1 and CDR2 from the germline V gene are LNHDA and SQIVND (reference sequence). The chain's CDR3 is CASSIGRGVNTIYF. CDR3 nucleotide sequence: TGTGCCAGTAGTATCGGCAGGGGAGTAAACACCATATATTTT.

The V gene is TRBV2, the J gene TRBJ2-1; 8 bases agree with TRBD2. Trimming at V came to 4 bases and at J to 4 bases, leaving 6 bases not matched to a gene. The CDR3 sequence is 15 residues long. Germline-derived CDR1 and CDR2 are SNHLY and FYNNEI. CDR3 residues: CASSGSGSTYNEQFF. In nucleotides, the CDR3 is TGTGCCAGCAGTGGCAGCGGGAGTACTTACAATGAGCAGTTCTTC.

This rearrangement joins TRBV6-5 to TRBJ2-3; the match to TRBD1 covers 10 bases. The CDR3 is 14 amino acids. Germline V gene lookup returns CDR1 MNHEY and CDR2 SVGAGI. Trimming took 5 bases from V and 5 from J; bases not matched to a gene: 4. CDR3 nucleotides: TGTGCCAGCAGTCTCCGGGACAGGGGAGATACGCAGTATTTT. It translates to CASSLRDRGDTQYF.

The DNA of the CDR3 is TGTGCCAGCAGCGTAGCGAGGGACAGGGAAAACTATGGCTACACCTTC. It translates to CASSVARDRENYGYTF. This chain connects TRBV9 to TRBJ1-2, with TRBD1 matching 9 bases. Unmatched junction bases numbered 5, after V lost 0 bases and J lost 2 bases. CDR1 and CDR2 (germline): SGDLS, YYNGEE. The CDR3 is 16 amino acids.

This chain connects TRBV7-3 to TRBJ2-1, with 13 bases matching TRBD2. Germline values: CDR1 SGHTA, CDR2 FQGTGA. V was pared by 5 bases and J by 10 bases, with 8 bases of the junction left unmatched. This CDR3 is 15 amino acids long. The CDR3 sequence: CASSQGLAGKSEQFF. CDR3 nucleotide sequence: TGTGCCAGCAGCCAGGGACTAGCGGGAAAGAGCGAGCAGTTCTTC.

This chain connects TRBV6-5 to TRBJ2-7; D is possibly TRBD1 (5 bases). The CDR3 sequence is 11 residues long. Between the trimmed V and J ends, which lost 1 base and 10 bases, there was a span of 8 bases. CDR1 is MNHEY and CDR2 is SVGAGI in the germline V gene. Here the CDR3 reads CASSYLGLQYF. The CDR3 DNA reads as TGTGCCAGCAGTTACTTGGGGCTTCAGTACTTC.

This rearrangement joins TRBV10-3 to TRBJ2-7; TRBD1 might be the D (7 bases). V lost 8 bases and J lost 4, with 15 bases in between. This CDR3 spans 13 amino acids. Germline values: CDR1 ENHRY, CDR2 SYGVKD. Here the CDR3 DNA reads TGTGCCATCTCCGCCAGGGGGGCATACGAGCAGTACTTC. As protein: CAISARGAYEQYF.

The rearrangement links TRBV23-1 to TRBJ1-2; TRBD1 is a possible D gene (5 bases). TRBV23-1 is placed among ORFs of uncertain function. The CDR3 loop spans 19 amino acids. Trimming left V 4 bases short and J 0 bases short, with 24 bases between. Written as DNA, the CDR3 is TGCGCCAGCAGTCCTCAGGGCCCGGGGGATCGTAGAGCTAACTATGGCTACACCTTC. Translated, it gives CASSPQGPGDRRANYGYTF.

The rearrangement joins TRBV5-1 to TRBJ2-1, with 7 positions matching TRBD2. The CDR3 runs 15 residues. The junction had 4 bases not matched to a gene; V was cut back by 0 bases and J by 4 bases. Germline V gene lookup returns CDR1 SGHRS and CDR2 YFSETQ. CDR3 sequence: CASSLGLAEYNEQFF. DNA for the CDR3: TGCGCCAGCAGCTTGGGACTAGCCGAGTACAATGAGCAGTTCTTC.

The rearrangement links TRBV14 to TRBJ1-4; 8 bases map to TRBD1. The CDR3 has 13 amino acids. The germline gives CDR1 SGHDN, CDR2 FVKESK. With V trimmed by 3 bases and J by 7 bases, 1 base remained unmatched. The CDR3 nucleotides are TGTGCCAGCAGCCAGGGACAGGCTGAAAAACTGTTTTTT. Protein: CASSQGQAEKLFF.

The chain carries TRBV9 and TRBJ1-2; tentatively, D is TRBD1 (6 bases). This CDR3 is 14 amino acids long. The germline V and J ends were trimmed by 0 bases and 3 bases, with 9 bases remaining between them. The germline V gene encodes CDR1 SGDLS and CDR2 YYNGEE. Here the CDR3 reads CASSVGAGDYGYTF. CDR3 nucleotide sequence: TGTGCCAGCAGCGTAGGGGCAGGGGACTATGGCTACACCTTC. Complete variable domain (other parts from reference TRBV9 and TRBJ1-2): DSGVTQTPKHLITATGQRVTLRCSPRSGDLSVYWYQQSLDQGLQFLIQYYNGEERAKGNILERFSAQQFPDLHSELNLSSLELGDSALYFCASSVGAGDYGYTFGSGTRLTVV.

The rearrangement joins TRBV6-8 to TRBJ1-5; 12 positions match TRBD1. CDR1 MNHGY and CDR2 SAAAGT come from the germline V gene. The CDR3 is 20 amino acids. Losses at the gene ends were 5 bases for V and 0 bases for J; bases not matched to a gene: 14. The CDR3 loop is CASSQAPGTGGHYSNQPQHF. The CDR3 DNA sequence: TGTGCCAGCAGTCAGGCCCCCGGGACAGGGGGCCACTATAGCAATCAGCCCCAGCATTTT.

This clone was recorded a few times. The chain employs TRBV11-2 and TRBJ2-1; no clear D. V lost 2 bases and J lost 6, with 5 bases in between. CDR1 is SGHAT, CDR2 FQNNGV, per germline. This CDR3 contains 12 residues. CDR3 sequence reads: CASSLPFNEQFF. The CDR3 DNA reads TGTGCCAGCAGCTTACCCTTCAATGAGCAGTTCTTC.

The rearrangement uses TRBV28 and TRBJ2-1; possible D gene TRBD2, 6 bases. The CDR3 loop spans 13 amino acids. V gave up 6 bases and J gave up 13 bases, with 19 bases separating them. From germline, CDR1 is MDHEN and CDR2 SYDVKM. The CDR3 region is CASRSGTPNSQFF. CDR3 in DNA: TGTGCCAGCAGATCCGGGACTCCCAACTCCCAGTTCTTC.

V gene TRBV30 combines with J gene TRBJ1-5; D gene ambiguous. There are 14 residues in the CDR3. Trimming shortened V by 1 base and J by 2 bases, and 9 bases separated the two germline ends. Germline CDR1 is GTSNPN and CDR2 is SVGIG (reference sequence). DNA of the CDR3: TGTGCCTGGAGTGCTACCAAAGGCAATCAGCCCCAGCATTTT. The encoded protein is CAWSATKGNQPQHF.

The V gene is TRBV18, the J gene TRBJ2-7, with 15 bases fitting TRBD2. The CDR3 sequence is 15 residues long. Germline values: CDR1 KGHSH, CDR2 LQKENI. The J segment lost 4 bases and the V segment lost 5 bases, leaving 3 bases of the junction unmatched. The CDR3 bases are TGTGCCAGCTCAACGGGGACTAGCGGGGGGTACGAGCAGTACTTC. Protein sequence: CASSTGTSGGYEQYF.

The chain has TRBV11-2 and TRBJ2-6; D is perhaps TRBD2 (5 bases). The CDR3 is 16 amino acids. CDR1 is SGHAT, CDR2 FQNNGV, per germline. V lost 7 bases and J lost 0, with 13 bases in between. The CDR3 here is CASTHPGGSGANVLTF. The CDR3 DNA follows: TGTGCCAGCACTCACCCAGGAGGCTCTGGGGCCAACGTCCTGACTTTC. Full variable domain (outside the CDR3, taken from reference TRBV11-2 and TRBJ2-6): EAGVAQSPRYKIIEKRQSVAFWCNPISGHATLYWYQQILGQGPKLLIQFQNNGVVDDSQLPKDRFSAERLKGVDSTLKIQPAKLEDSAVYLCASTHPGGSGANVLTFGAGSRLTVL.

The V gene is TRBV5-4, the J gene TRBJ2-7, with D unclear. Trimming removed 2 bases from V and 3 bases from J, with 9 bases in between. Germline V gene sequence: CDR1 SGHNT, CDR2 YYREEE (reference sequence). The CDR3 runs to 13 residues. As DNA, the CDR3 is TGTGCCAGCAGCTTAGCCCCTGTCTACGAGCAGTACTTC. Its protein product is CASSLAPVYEQYF.

The V call is TRBV27, the J call TRBJ2-7; D is undetermined. Germline values: CDR1 MNHEY, CDR2 SMNVEV (reference sequence). The CDR3 spans 16 residues. Trimming cost V 5 bases and J 2 bases, with 19 bases left between them. The CDR3 DNA is TGTGCCAGCAGTAAAGCCGGGTCCGCGATAACCTACGAGCAGTACTTC. It yields the protein CASSKAGSAITYEQYF.